The T cell receptor (beta chain) under discussion was sequenced for a study of T cell repertoires in cytomegalovirus infection. Concerning this clonotype: Antigen specificity is unknown.

General study points: In two of eight donors, the top clonotype was HLA-C-restricted CMV-specific.

Trimming left V 2 bases short and J 7 bases short, with 9 bases between. This CDR3 contains 13 residues. Germline V gene lookup returns CDR1 MGHRA and CDR2 YSYEKL. TCRdb re-called the reads through MiXCR, storing one row per CDR3 protein. The profile shows about 450,000 distinct CDR3 sequences, approximately 32% of them singletons. The TCR was taken from a human donor in good health (CMV status not recorded). Some clones in this sample may be carry-over from other donors' samples. The sample comprised PBMCs. The rearrangement links TRBV4-1 to TRBJ2-1; a possible D gene is TRBD2 (5 bases). As DNA, the CDR3 is TGCGCCAGCAGCCAACGTCCGGGGAATGAGCAGTTCTTC. It specifies CASSQRPGNEQFF.